Given below is one T cell receptor (beta chain) in context. Antigen specificity is unknown. Primed by a sample-barcoded 5' primer and a J-beta primer mix, a second PCR proceeded for 7 to 11 cycles. TCRdb fed the 5' RACE reads into MiXCR, producing one record per CDR3 protein. Here the sample spans about 1.5 million distinct CDR3 sequences, around 39% being singletons. V lost 2 bases, J lost 7 bases, and 8 bases stayed unmatched. This CDR3 contains 15 residues. Germline loops: CDR1 MNHEY, CDR2 SVGAGI. The data are from a study of blood T cells in healthy people across ages. Overall study findings and caveats: Donor CMV status, an unknown factor, possibly confounded changes in expanded clonotypes.

The sample was blood. This receptor was identified in a woman aged 18-30 years in good health. The V call is TRBV6-5, the J call TRBJ2-1; 7 positions match TRBD2. The CDR3 protein is CASSYGAGDYNEQFF. The CDR3 DNA reads TGTGCCAGCAGTTACGGTGCGGGAGATTATAATGAGCAGTTCTTC.